This TCR beta chain appears in the sequencing data of a study of blood T cell repertoires in COVID-19. As for the study in general: Some COVID-19 samples were acute and others convalescent; all came from the United States, Italy and Spain. T cells, B-cell-depleted T cells, or PBMCs supplied cDNA or gDNA.

Original processing methods: Amplification of reference gene primers was used by the study to estimate nucleated cell counts. Data came from immunoSEQ multiplex PCR; TCRdb stores just in-frame clones and leaves some out. V and J calls and clone size are copied from that table; D and trimming were computed from the DNA. The sample shows around 100,000 clones, 70% to 85% of them seen only once. The V and J ends lost 7 bases and 0 bases respectively, with 12 bases between them. The CDR3 is 14 amino acids. From germline, CDR1 is ENHRY and CDR2 SYGVKD. The chain employs TRBV10-3 and TRBJ1-1; D possibly corresponds to TRBD1 (5 bases). This clonotype was obtained from a man in his 70s with active or convalescent COVID-19. The material sequenced was peripheral blood. The CDR3 spells CAIKGGAMNTEAFF. The CDR3 bases are TGTGCCATCAAAGGTGGGGCCATGAACACTGAAGCTTTCTTT.